These 4 T cell receptor beta chains originate from one sample sequenced in a study of control samples from healthy donors and cancer patients. The method was immunoSEQ multiplex PCR; TCRdb's version includes in-frame clones alone and lacks a portion of them. The sample includes 50,000 to 70,000 clones, approximately 94% seen only once; the top ten take roughly 1.1%. The sequencing input was blood. The receptors shown here come from a young woman in good health.

CDR3 coding DNA: TGTGCCAGCAGCCAAGAAACGCCCACTAGCACAGATACGCAGTATTTT. Translating gives CASSQETPTSTDTQYF. This rearrangement joins TRBV4-2 to TRBJ2-3; no firm D call. From germline, CDR1 is LGHNA and CDR2 YNFKEQ. Trimming left V 0 bases short and J 0 bases short, with 10 bases between. The CDR3 consists of 16 residues.

The V gene is TRBV28, the J gene TRBJ2-1; 9 bases fit TRBD1. Trimming removed 6 bases from V and 2 bases from J; junction bases left unmatched: 5. Germline V gives CDR1 MDHEN, CDR2 SYDVKM. The CDR3 loop spans 15 amino acids. The CDR3 region is CASSRDRAPYNEQFF. As DNA, the CDR3 is TGTGCCAGCAGCAGGGACAGGGCCCCCTACAATGAGCAGTTCTTC.

This chain uses TRBV6-2 or TRBV6-3 with TRBJ2-5; D uncertain. The V end was cut by 2 bases, the J end by 2 bases, with 6 bases between. This CDR3 is built from 13 residues. CDR1 is MNHEY, CDR2 SVGEGT, per germline. This chain's CDR3 is CASSYAEQETQYF. The CDR3, as DNA: TGTGCCAGCAGTTACGCAGAACAAGAGACCCAGTACTTC.

This rearrangement joins TRBV19 to TRBJ2-1; 9 bases align to TRBD2. Germline CDR1 is LNHDA and CDR2 is SQIVND (reference sequence). J gave up 5 bases and V 6 bases, and 11 bases lay outside the gene matches. CDR3 size: 16 residues. The CDR3 nucleotides read TGTGCCAGTAGGACTATCCTAGCGGGGCCAAACAATGAGCAGTTCTTC. As protein: CASRTILAGPNNEQFF. The whole variable domain, remainder taken from reference TRBV19 and TRBJ2-1, is DGGITQSPKYLFRKEGQNVTLSCEQNLNHDAMYWYRQDPGQGLRLIYYSQIVNDFQKGDIAEGYSVSREKKESFPLTVTSAQKNPTAFYLCASRTILAGPNNEQFFGPGTRLTVL.